A selection of T cell receptor beta chains follows, all from one sample in a study of cytomegalovirus exposure and HLA in healthy donors. Libraries were prepared by immunoSEQ multiplex PCR; TCRdb keeps only in-frame clonotypes and omits some of them. The table includes about 92,000 clones, approximately 84% detected once. Material: PBMCs. The receptors were sampled from a woman aged 18 to 35 in good health and CMV-seropositive. Each CDR3 is given with its conserved first and last residue.

TRBV4-2,TRBJ1-2,CASSPNGGQYRGYTF
TRBV6-5,TRBJ2-1,CASSFSQGHSYNEQFF
TRBV2,TRBJ2-5,CASSLQGLQETQYF
TRBV28,TRBJ2-6,CAIGRLRTAGANVLTF
TRBV27,TRBJ2-1,CASSIDSDYNEQFF
TRBV28,TRBJ2-5,CASSPARGEARETQYF
TRBV19,TRBJ1-1,CASSRTRQAFF
TRBV5-4,TRBJ2-7,CASSSWDRRVYEQYF
TRBV6-6,TRBJ1-1,CASSYGTTEAFF
TRBV7-8,TRBJ2-7,CASSLFVALVDEQYF
TRBV4-1,TRBJ2-1,CASSPEAPRNEQFF
TRBV29-1,TRBJ1-1,CSVARQNTEAFF
TRBV5-4,TRBJ2-1,CASSFEYLAGGPDEQFF
TRBV5-1,TRBJ2-5,CASSLAGGGQETQYF
TRBV5-1,TRBJ2-7,CASSLGPSGGYEQYF
TRBV6-5,TRBJ2-5,CASSYNRDSETQYF
TRBV19,TRBJ2-7,CASSSLSAYEQYF
TRBV28,TRBJ2-1,CASSGLADVYNEQFF
TRBV11-2,TRBJ2-7,CASTDEPGGFYEQYF
TRBV6-6,TRBJ1-1,CASSKRGEAFF
TRBV5-1,TRBJ1-6,CASSSGFDNSPLHF
TRBV4-1,TRBJ1-1,CASSHPPHRRNTEAFF
TRBV30,TRBJ2-3,CAWTRGLADTQYF
TRBV9,TRBJ1-2,CASSLRTGAHYGYTF
TRBV6-5,TRBJ2-7,CASKRLAGGPSEQYF
TRBV6-4,TRBJ2-1,CASSDTGSQQFF
TRBV28,TRBJ1-1,CASSDRAAEAFF
TRBV4-2,TRBJ2-2,CASSQTPSGQGAGELFF
TRBV6-1,TRBJ1-1,CASGTGILNTEAFF
TRBV6-1,TRBJ1-2,CASRDREYGYTF
TRBV6-6,TRBJ2-2,CASSPSREATGELFF
TRBV27,TRBJ2-2,CAVAAFLQGSTGELFF
TRBV30,-,CAWSEYRVSYEQYF
TRBV5-4,TRBJ2-5,CASSLIGTGQETQYF
TRBV18,TRBJ2-2,CASSPLVSGDTGELFF
TRBV5-1,TRBJ1-1,CASRTQQGRDTEAFF
TRBV5-1,TRBJ2-7,CASSSQYEQYF
TRBV6-1,TRBJ1-5,CASSEVGSSSNQPQHF
TRBV28,TRBJ2-7,CASSGVEQYF
TRBV6-1,TRBJ2-7,CASSPAGGLAYEQYF
TRBV6-1,TRBJ1-1,CASSDGAMNTEAFF
TRBV5-1,TRBJ2-5,CASSSSTGAEGETQYF
TRBV6-5,TRBJ2-7,CASSYASGRARYEQYF
TRBV6-5,TRBJ2-7,CASSSGTSGTYEQYF
TRBV2,TRBJ2-3,CASSPKTRLVRADTQYF
TRBV7-9,TRBJ2-7,CASSLGQGIYEQYF